These T cell receptor beta chains were read from a single sample in a study of PD-1 blockade in mismatch repair-deficient tumors. Clones were read by immunoSEQ multiplex PCR, and TCRdb kept only the in-frame ones, dropping some. The sample holds some 100,000 clones, 82% seen once. Sequenced here: peripheral blood, sampled 35 to 37 weeks after starting pembrolizumab. The origin of the receptors is an adult with mismatch repair-deficient cancer. The CDR3 runs from the conserved cysteine through the conserved F or W. The D gene is left open where the match is weak. Rows give clone size only sometimes, using once, few, many, or a class for an expanded clone.

J gene,D gene,V gene,clone size,CDR3 length,CDR3 DNA,CDR3 protein
TRBJ2-7,-,TRBV19,-,15,TGTGCCAGTCGTAACGTTCTGGACAGAACCTACGAGCAGTACTTC,CASRNVLDRTYEQYF
TRBJ1-2,-,TRBV7-2,-,15,TGTGCCAGCAGCTCTTCGCCCGGGGAGACACATGGCTACACCTTC,CASSSSPGETHGYTF
TRBJ1-2,-,TRBV19,-,15,TGTGCCAGTAGTAAAGGTAATTGGCCAGGGGATGGCTACACCTTC,CASSKGNWPGDGYTF
TRBJ1-2,-,TRBV4-3,-,15,TGCGCCAGCAGCCGGGAAGATCAGGGTTATGGCGGCTACACCTTC,CASSREDQGYGGYTF
TRBJ2-1,-,TRBV7-9,-,15,TGTGCCAGCAGCTTAGGGGGGACCCGGGCCAATGAGCAGTTCTTC,CASSLGGTRANEQFF
TRBJ2-7,TRBD2,TRBV27,-,19,TGTGCCAGCAGTCCCTTCCCCCCTCCAACTAGCGGGAGACAAGGCGAGCAGTACTTC,CASSPFPPPTSGRQGEQYF
TRBJ2-3,-,TRBV30,-,16,TGTGCCTGGAGCCCTGGGGCTGCGCGGAACACAGATACGCAGTATTTT,CAWSPGAARNTDTQYF
TRBJ2-5,-,TRBV16,-,16,TGTGCCAGCAGCCCCTACGGCGCGGGCCGCTCAGAGACCCAGTACTTC,CASSPYGAGRSETQYF
TRBJ2-2,-,TRBV19,-,15,TGTGCCAGTAGTACCACAGGGCCCGGCACCGGGGAGCTGTTTTTT,CASSTTGPGTGELFF
TRBJ2-5,TRBD2,TRBV29-1,-,14,TGCAGCGCCGCCGGGACTAGCGGGAGAGAGACCCAGTACTTC,CSAAGTSGRETQYF
TRBJ2-1,TRBD1,TRBV18,once,17,TGTGCCAGCTCACCGGGCACAGGGGGCGTAACGGTCAATGAGCAGTTCTTC,CASSPGTGGVTVNEQFF
TRBJ2-1,TRBD2,TRBV27,medium-sized,15,TGTGCCAGCAGTTCCCCGGGACTAGTTAACAATGAGCAGTTCTTC,CASSSPGLVNNEQFF
TRBJ2-7,-,TRBV6-5,-,15,TGTGCCAGCAGTTACTCGAAATACGCCCCCTACGAGCAGTACTTC,CASSYSKYAPYEQYF
TRBJ1-1,-,TRBV10-2,-,13,TGCGCCAGCAATATACAGATGAACACTGAAGCTTTCTTT,CASNIQMNTEAFF
TRBJ2-7,-,TRBV7-2,-,13,TGTGCCAGCAGCTTACCCTACAGGTACGAGCAGTACTTC,CASSLPYRYEQYF
TRBJ2-1,TRBD2,TRBV5-1,-,16,TGCGCCAGCAGCTTGGAAAGCGGGACGACCCACAATGAGCAGTTCTTC,CASSLESGTTHNEQFF
TRBJ1-2,-,TRBV28,-,16,TGTGCCAGCAGTTTCGGATTGCAGGGGCAGACCTATGGCTACACCTTC,CASSFGLQGQTYGYTF
TRBJ2-1,-,TRBV5-5,-,15,TGTGCCAGCAGCTTGTCCGTGGCGGGCGTCAATGAGCAGTTCTTC,CASSLSVAGVNEQFF
TRBJ1-3,-,TRBV30,-,14,TGTGCCTGGAGTGTTGTGGGGTCTGGAAACACCATATATTTT,CAWSVVGSGNTIYF
TRBJ2-5,-,TRBV5-4,-,14,TGTGCCAGCAGCCAAAAAGGGTTACAAGAGACCCAGTACTTC,CASSQKGLQETQYF
TRBJ1-1,-,TRBV6-5,-,13,TGTGCCAGCAGTGCAGGGAAAGGCCGGGAAGCTTTCTTT,CASSAGKGREAFF
TRBJ2-5,TRBD2,TRBV19,-,17,TGTGCCAGTAGTAAGGGTGAAGCGGGAGGAATCGAGGAGACCCAGTACTTC,CASSKGEAGGIEETQYF
TRBJ2-5,TRBD2,TRBV5-6,-,15,TGTGCCAGCAGCTCCCCGAGCGGGACCAAAGAGACCCAGTACTTC,CASSSPSGTKETQYF
TRBJ2-7,-,TRBV11-2,-,12,TGTGCCAGCAGCTTAGTTGGCTACGAGCAGTACTTC,CASSLVGYEQYF
TRBJ2-5,-,TRBV5-1,-,13,TGCGCCAGCAGCTTTCGGGCCGAAGAGACCCAGTACTTC,CASSFRAEETQYF
TRBJ1-1,-,TRBV2,-,14,TGTGCCAGCAGTAGCGAAAGCCAGAACACTGAAGCTTTCTTT,CASSSESQNTEAFF
TRBJ2-7,TRBD2,TRBV7-8,-,16,TGTGCCAGCAGCTTAGTGAGCCGCGGGAGCTCCTACGAGCAGTACTTC,CASSLVSRGSSYEQYF
TRBJ2-5,-,TRBV7-9,once,11,TGTGCCAGCAGCTCCTCGGGGCCCCAGTACTTC,CASSSSGPQYF
TRBJ2-5,-,TRBV5-5,-,14,TGTGCCAGCAGCTTGTGGACACGCCAAGAGACCCAGTACTTC,CASSLWTRQETQYF
TRBJ1-2,-,TRBV5-1,-,15,TGCGCCAGCAGCCCTTCCTTTGCACCTACCTATGGCTACACCTTC,CASSPSFAPTYGYTF
TRBJ2-1,-,TRBV19,-,11,TGTGCCAGTAGTATAGAGAATGAGCAGTTCTTC,CASSIENEQFF
TRBJ2-7,-,TRBV28,few,15,TGTGCCAGCAGTTCCCCCTTAGCCGGGTTGTACGAGCAGTACTTC,CASSSPLAGLYEQYF
TRBJ1-2,-,TRBV5-1,once,15,TGCGCCAGCAGCTTATCCGGGGGCGAACACTATGGCTACACCTTC,CASSLSGGEHYGYTF
TRBJ2-5,-,TRBV6-1,-,18,TGTGCCAGCAGTGAATATTACGGGGGAGAATTCATTAGTCGGACCCAGTACTTC,CASSEYYGGEFISRTQYF
TRBJ2-1,TRBD2,TRBV7-7,-,14,TGTGCTAGCAGCCTAGCGGGAGCCTACAATGAGCAGTTCTTC,CASSLAGAYNEQFF
TRBJ1-4,-,TRBV6-1,-,14,TGTGCCAGCAGCTCGGGGCTTCTTGGGGAAAAACTGTTTTTT,CASSSGLLGEKLFF
TRBJ2-1,TRBD2,TRBV7-2,-,17,TGTGCCAGCAGCTTAAGGGCCGGGACTAGCACCTACAATGAGCAGTTCTTC,CASSLRAGTSTYNEQFF
TRBJ2-1,TRBD1,TRBV5-4,-,13,TGTGCCAGCAGCTCCGGGACAGGGAGCTGGCAGTTCTTC,CASSSGTGSWQFF
TRBJ2-1,-,TRBV6-6,-,13,TGTGCCAGCAGTTCCCCCCCGGTGGGTGAGCAGTTCTTC,CASSSPPVGEQFF
TRBJ1-1,TRBD1,TRBV29-1,-,13,TGCAGCGTCGTCCGGGACAGGAACACTGAAGCTTTCTTT,CSVVRDRNTEAFF
TRBJ2-5,-,TRBV19,-,14,TGTGCCAGTACTGGGGGAGGGGGCGAGGAGACCCAGTACTTC,CASTGGGGEETQYF
TRBJ2-7,TRBD2,TRBV11-2,once,16,TGTGCCAGCAGCTTAGGAGGACTAGCGGGATCGGGAGAGCAGTACTTC,CASSLGGLAGSGEQYF
TRBJ2-3,TRBD1,TRBV25-1,-,13,TGTGCCAGCACAACAGGGGTTCGAGATACGCAGTATTTT,CASTTGVRDTQYF
TRBJ1-1,TRBD1,TRBV18,once,14,TGTGCCAGCTCACTCAGGGGGCCGAACACTGAAGCTTTCTTT,CASSLRGPNTEAFF
TRBJ1-5,-,TRBV10-3,few,13,TGTGCCATCAGTGAGTCGCAGGGAGAGCCCCAGCATTTT,CAISESQGEPQHF
TRBJ1-4,-,TRBV4-3,-,14,TGCGCCAGCAGCCAAGAACTGGTTAATGAAAAACTGTTTTTT,CASSQELVNEKLFF
TRBJ2-3,-,TRBV7-3,-,16,TGTGCCAGCAGCTTTCGCCGCGGCGGTTCCACAGATACGCAGTATTTT,CASSFRRGGSTDTQYF